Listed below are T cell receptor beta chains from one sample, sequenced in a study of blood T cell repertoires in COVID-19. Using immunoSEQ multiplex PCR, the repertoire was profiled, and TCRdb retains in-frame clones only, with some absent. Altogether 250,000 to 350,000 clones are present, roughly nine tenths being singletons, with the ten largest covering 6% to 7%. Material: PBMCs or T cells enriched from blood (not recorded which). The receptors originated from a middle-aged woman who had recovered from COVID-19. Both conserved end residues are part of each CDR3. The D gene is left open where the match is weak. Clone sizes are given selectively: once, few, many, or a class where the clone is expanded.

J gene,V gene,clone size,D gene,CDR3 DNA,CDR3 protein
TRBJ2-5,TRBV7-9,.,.,TGTGCCAGCAGCTTATCTGGGCTTGGGGAGACCCAGTACTTC,CASSLSGLGETQYF
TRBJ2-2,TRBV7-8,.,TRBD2,TGTGCCAGCAGCTCCCCAAGGGGTGCGGGACTAGCGAAAACCGGGGAGCTGTTTTTT,CASSSPRGAGLAKTGELFF
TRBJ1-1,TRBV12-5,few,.,TGTGCTAGTGGTTTGGACACTGTCAGGGCTTTCTTT,CASGLDTVRAFF
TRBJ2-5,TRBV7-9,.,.,TGTGCCAGCAGCCTGCTGGGAGCTATGACCCAGTACTTC,CASSLLGAMTQYF
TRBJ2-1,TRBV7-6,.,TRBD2,TGTGCCAGCAGCTTAATAGTCCAGGTAGCGGGAGGGCATTCCCACTCCTACAATGAGCAGTTCTTC,CASSLIVQVAGGHSHSYNEQFF
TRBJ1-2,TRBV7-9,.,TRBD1,TGTGCCACCCTACCCCGACAGGGGGCGCATGGCTACACCTTC,CATLPRQGAHGYTF
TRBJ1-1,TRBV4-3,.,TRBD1,TGCGCCAGCAGCCAAGACCTGGGACAGGTGCCAGGAGCTTTCTTT,CASSQDLGQVPGAFF
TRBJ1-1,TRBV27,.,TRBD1,TGTGCCAGCAGTAGAGTAACGGGACAGCCGAACACTGAAGCTTTCTTT,CASSRVTGQPNTEAFF
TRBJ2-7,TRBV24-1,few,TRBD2,TGTGCCACCAGTGATTTCGGCGGGAGGGGTCCCTACGAGCAGTACTTC,CATSDFGGRGPYEQYF
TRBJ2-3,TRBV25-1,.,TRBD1,TGTGCCAGCAGTGAACTCCAGGGGGCAGATACGCAGTATTTT,CASSELQGADTQYF
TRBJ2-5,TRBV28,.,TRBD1,TGTGCCAGTCATAATAATGACAGGGCGGAGACCCAGTACTTC,CASHNNDRAETQYF
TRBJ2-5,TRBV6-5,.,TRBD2,TGTGCCAGCTCAACGGGGGGAGAGACCCAGTACTTC,CASSTGGETQYF
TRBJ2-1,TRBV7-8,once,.,TGTGCCAGCAGCCGTTCAGCGGGCGAACGCTACAATGAGCAGTTCTTC,CASSRSAGERYNEQFF
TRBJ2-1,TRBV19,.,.,TGTGCCAGTAGTATATTCGAGGGCCCGGGGAATGAGCAGTTCTTC,CASSIFEGPGNEQFF
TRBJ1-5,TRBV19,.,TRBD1,TGTGCCAGCCAACGGGACAGGGTTGGTAATCAGCCCCAGCATTTT,CASQRDRVGNQPQHF
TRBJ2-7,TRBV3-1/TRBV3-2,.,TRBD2,TGTGCCAGCAGCCCCTGGACTAGCAGGGAGCAGTACTTC,CASSPWTSREQYF
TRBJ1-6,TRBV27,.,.,TGTGCCAGCAGTTTTGTGTCTTCTCCCCTCCACTTT,CASSFVSSPLHF
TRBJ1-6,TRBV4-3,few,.,TGCGCCAGCAGCCAAGTTGACTTTCTAACCCTCCACTTT,CASSQVDFLTLHF
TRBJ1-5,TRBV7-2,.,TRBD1,TGTGCCAGCAGCCAAACGGACAGGGGGCTGAGTAATCAGCCCCAGCATTTT,CASSQTDRGLSNQPQHF
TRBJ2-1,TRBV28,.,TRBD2,TGTGCCAGCAAACCCATAGCGGGAGTAGCCAATGAGCAGTTCTTC,CASKPIAGVANEQFF
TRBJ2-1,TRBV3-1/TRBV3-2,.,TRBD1,TGTGCCAGCAGCTTCCGTTTCCAGACAGGGAGCTCCTACAATGAGCAGTTCTTC,CASSFRFQTGSSYNEQFF
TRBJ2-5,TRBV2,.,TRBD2,TGTGCCAGCAGTGTTTTGTCTAGCGGGAGTCAGGAGACCCAGTACTTC,CASSVLSSGSQETQYF
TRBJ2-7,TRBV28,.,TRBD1,TGTGCCAGCAGTCTAGGGACAGTGAAGTACGAGCAGTACTTC,CASSLGTVKYEQYF
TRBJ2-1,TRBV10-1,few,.,TGCGCCAGCAGCAATAACAGGGCGGGCAATGAGCAGTTCTTC,CASSNNRAGNEQFF
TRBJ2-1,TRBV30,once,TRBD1,TGTGCCTGGAAAAGGCAGGGGGCAAACAATGAGCAGTTCTTC,CAWKRQGANNEQFF
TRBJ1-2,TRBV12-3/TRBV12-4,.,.,TGTGCCACCGGGAGGGAGAGGAACTATGGCTACACCTTC,CATGRERNYGYTF
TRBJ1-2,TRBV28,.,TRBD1,TGTGCCAGCAGTTCCCCGGACAGGGGCGATGGCTACACCTTC,CASSSPDRGDGYTF
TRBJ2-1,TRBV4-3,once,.,TGCGCCAGCGGGGGGGCCCTCAATGAGCAGTTCTTC,CASGGALNEQFF
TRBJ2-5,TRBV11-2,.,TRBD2,TGTGCCAGCAGCTCCCCCGGGACTACCTCCCAAGAGACCCAGTACTTC,CASSSPGTTSQETQYF
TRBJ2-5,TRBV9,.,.,TGTGCCAGCAGCGTAACGGGAGTGGAGACCCAGTACTTC,CASSVTGVETQYF